This TCR beta chain appears in the sequencing data of a study of OX40 agonist ivuxolimab in advanced cancers. The assay was immunoSEQ multiplex PCR, and TCRdb's table has in-frame clones only and misses some. Of 45,000 to 50,000 clones listed, around nine tenths were seen once; the top ten hold roughly half. CDR1 and CDR2 from the germline V gene are SQVTM and ANQGSEA. This CDR3 is built from 12 residues. V was pared by 4 bases and J by 7 bases, with 4 bases of the junction left unmatched. The specimen was CD4+ or CD8+ T cells sorted from blood, collected in a trial of the OX40 agonist ivuxolimab. The chain employs TRBV29-1 and TRBJ2-7; TRBD1 agrees at 10 bases. The TCR originated in an adult with an advanced solid tumor such as melanoma, head and neck, liver or kidney cancer. This CDR3 reads CSVAGQGGEQYF. The CDR3 DNA sequence: TGCAGCGTTGCCGGACAGGGGGGGGAGCAGTACTTC.